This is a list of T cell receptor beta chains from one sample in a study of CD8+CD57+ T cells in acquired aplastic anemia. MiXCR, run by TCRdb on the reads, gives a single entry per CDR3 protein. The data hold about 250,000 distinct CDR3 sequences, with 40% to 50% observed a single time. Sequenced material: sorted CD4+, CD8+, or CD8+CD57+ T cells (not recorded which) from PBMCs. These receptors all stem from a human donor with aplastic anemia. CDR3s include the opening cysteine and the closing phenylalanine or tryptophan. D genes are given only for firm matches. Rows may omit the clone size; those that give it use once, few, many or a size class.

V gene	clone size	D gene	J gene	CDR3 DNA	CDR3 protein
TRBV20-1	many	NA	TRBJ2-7	TGCAGTGCTAGAGATGCCCACCGGTCGGGAGACTCCTACGAGCAGTACTTC	CSARDAHRSGDSYEQYF
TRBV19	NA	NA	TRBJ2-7	TGTGCCAGTAGTATGACAGTCAGCTCCTACGAGCAGTACTTC	CASSMTVSSYEQYF
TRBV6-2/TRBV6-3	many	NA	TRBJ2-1	TGTGCCAGCAGTCAAGGGTACCATGAGCAGTTCTTC	CASSQGYHEQFF
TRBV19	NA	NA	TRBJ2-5	TGTGCCAGTAGTTGGTCGCACAACCAAGAGACCCAGTACTTC	CASSWSHNQETQYF
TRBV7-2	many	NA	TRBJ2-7	TGTGCCAGCAGCTTAGAATGGGGCCCCAACTACGAGCAGTACTTC	CASSLEWGPNYEQYF
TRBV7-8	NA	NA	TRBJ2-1	TGTGCCAGCAGCTTAGCGGGGGGTTCGACCTACAATGAGCAGTTCTTC	CASSLAGGSTYNEQFF
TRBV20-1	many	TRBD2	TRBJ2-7	TGCAGTGCTAGGAGGTACGGACTAGCGGAGCGGATTTACGAGCAGTACTTC	CSARRYGLAERIYEQYF
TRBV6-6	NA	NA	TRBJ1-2	TGTGCCAGCAGTCCGGGCCAAACTTATGGCTACACCTTC	CASSPGQTYGYTF
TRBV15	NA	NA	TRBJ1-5	TGTGCCACCAGCAGCTCGCAAGTGGGGTACGAGCATTTT	CATSSSQVGYEHF
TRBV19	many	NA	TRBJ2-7	TGTGCCAGTAGTAAGACTACAGGGTCCGAGCAGTACTTC	CASSKTTGSEQYF
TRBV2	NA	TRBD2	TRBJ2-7	TGTGCCAGCGCCAGGGAGGGGCAGGACGAGCAGTACTTC	CASAREGQDEQYF
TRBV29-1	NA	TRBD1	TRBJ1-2	TGCAGCGTTGAAGATCTGGGGACAGGTGATTATGGCTACACCTTC	CSVEDLGTGDYGYTF
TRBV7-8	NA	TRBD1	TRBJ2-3	TGTGCCAGCAGCTTACAGGGGGCTGCCGATACGCAGTATTTT	CASSLQGAADTQYF
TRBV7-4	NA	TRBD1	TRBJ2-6	TGTGCCAGCAGCTTGGGGGACAGGGGGCCTGCTGGGGCCAACGTCCTGACTTTC	CASSLGDRGPAGANVLTF
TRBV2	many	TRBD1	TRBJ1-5	TGTGCCAGCAGTGAAGCGCGGACAGGAAATCAGCCCCAGCATTTT	CASSEARTGNQPQHF
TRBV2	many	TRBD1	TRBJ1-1	TGTGCCAGCAGCCGGGACAGGGGTGGAGGAGACACTGAAGCTTTCTTT	CASSRDRGGGDTEAFF
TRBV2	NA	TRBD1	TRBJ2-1	TGTGCCAGCAGTGACCGCCAGGGGGCGCGACTCCCCTACAATGAGCAGTTCTTC	CASSDRQGARLPYNEQFF
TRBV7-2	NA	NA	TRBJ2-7	TGTGCCAGCAGCTTAGCGCAGGGCCCCTACGAGCAGTACTTC	CASSLAQGPYEQYF
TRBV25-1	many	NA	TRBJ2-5	TGTGCCAGCAGTGAATTCGGGGAGGAAGAGACCCAGTACTTC	CASSEFGEEETQYF
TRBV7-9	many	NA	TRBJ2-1	TGTGCCAGCAGCGGAGAGCCCAGGGGTACCTACAATGAGCAGTTCTTC	CASSGEPRGTYNEQFF
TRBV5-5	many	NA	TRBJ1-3	TGTGCCAGCAGCCGCACCGATCGAGGCACCATATATTTT	CASSRTDRGTIYF
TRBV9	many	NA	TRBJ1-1	TGTGCCAGCAGCGCGGGAGAGATATTGAACACTGAAGCTTTCTTT	CASSAGEILNTEAFF
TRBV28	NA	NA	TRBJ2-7	TGTGCCAGCAGTGCCGCCGGGACACCGATGGAGGCCGAGCAGTACTTC	CASSAAGTPMEAEQYF
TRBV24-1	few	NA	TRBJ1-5	TGTGCCACCGAACGCTGGGATGGTGGCTATAGCAATCAGCCCCAGCATTTT	CATERWDGGYSNQPQHF
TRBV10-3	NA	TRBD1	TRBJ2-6	TGTGCCATCTTCGGACAGGGGATCTCTGGGGCCAACGTCCTGACTTTC	CAIFGQGISGANVLTF
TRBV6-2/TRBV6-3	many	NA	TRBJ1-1	TGTGCCAGCAGTTCCTCCGACATGAACACTGAAGCTTTCTTT	CASSSSDMNTEAFF
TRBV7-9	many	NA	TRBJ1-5	TGTGCCAGCAGCTCAACGGTCCAGAATCAGCCCCAGCATTTT	CASSSTVQNQPQHF
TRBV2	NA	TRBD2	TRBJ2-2	TGTGCCAGCAGGCGGACTAGCGGGAGTCTCACCGGGGAGCTGTTTTTT	CASRRTSGSLTGELFF
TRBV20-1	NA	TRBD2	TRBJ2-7	TGCAGTGCCAGACAGGGACTAGCGGGAGCTTACGAGCAGTACTTC	CSARQGLAGAYEQYF
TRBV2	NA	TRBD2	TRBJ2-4	TGTGCCAGCAGTGAGGGACTAGCAACGGCCAAAAACATTCAGTACTTC	CASSEGLATAKNIQYF
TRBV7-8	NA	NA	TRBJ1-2	TGTGCCAGCAGCTTATTGCGTACGGCAGCTCAGTCTAGAGGCTACACCTTC	CASSLLRTAAQSRGYTF
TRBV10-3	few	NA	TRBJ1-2	TGTGCCATCAGTGATCCTGAGGGATCCTATGGCTACACCTTC	CAISDPEGSYGYTF
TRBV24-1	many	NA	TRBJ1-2	TGTGCCACCAGTGACTCGGACAGTTACTATGGCTACACCTTC	CATSDSDSYYGYTF
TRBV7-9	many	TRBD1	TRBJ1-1	TGTGCCAGCAGCTCACGGACAGGCCCGAACACTGAAGCTTTCTTT	CASSSRTGPNTEAFF
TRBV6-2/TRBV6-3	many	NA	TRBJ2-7	TGTGCCAGCAGTCCCCGACAGGACCAATCCTACGAGCAGTACTTC	CASSPRQDQSYEQYF
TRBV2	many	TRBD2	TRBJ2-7	TGTGCCAGCAGTTTAGCGGGGGCCATCTACGAGCAGTACTTC	CASSLAGAIYEQYF
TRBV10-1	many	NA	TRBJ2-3	TGCGCCAGCAGCAAAGACCCGGTTTCGAGCACAGATACGCAGTATTTT	CASSKDPVSSTDTQYF
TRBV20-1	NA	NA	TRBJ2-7	TGCAGTGCTAGCCAGACTGGTGGGGGTACCTACGAGCAGTACTTC	CSASQTGGGTYEQYF
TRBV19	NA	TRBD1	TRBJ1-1	TGTGCCAGTAGTACACACAGGGGGCTCACTGAAGCTTTCTTT	CASSTHRGLTEAFF
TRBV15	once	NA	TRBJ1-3	TGCTCTGGAAACACCATATATTTT	CSGNTIYF
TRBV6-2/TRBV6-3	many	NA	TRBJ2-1	TGTGCCAGCAGCAGACGACTCGGCAATGAGCAGTTCTTC	CASSRRLGNEQFF
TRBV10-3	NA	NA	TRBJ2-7	TGTGCCATCAGTGAGTCAATCGTGGAGCAGTACTTC	CAISESIVEQYF
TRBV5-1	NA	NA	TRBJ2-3	TGCGCCAGCAGCTTTGGAAGGGTCACTGGCACAGATACGCAGTATTTT	CASSFGRVTGTDTQYF
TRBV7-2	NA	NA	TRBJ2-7	TGTGCCAGCAGCCCCCAGCTCGGAGGAGGGCTCTACGAGCAGTACTTC	CASSPQLGGGLYEQYF
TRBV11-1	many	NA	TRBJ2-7	TGTGCCAGCAGCTTTACGGGGAGCTCCTACGAGCAGTACTTC	CASSFTGSSYEQYF
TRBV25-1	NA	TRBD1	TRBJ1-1	TGTGCCAGCACCCCAACGGGACAGGGGGCGGGGACTGAAGCTTTCTTT	CASTPTGQGAGTEAFF
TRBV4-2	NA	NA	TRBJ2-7	TGTGCCAGCAGCCAGTTCTTGACCTACGAGCAGTACTTC	CASSQFLTYEQYF
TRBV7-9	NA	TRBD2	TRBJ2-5	TGTGCCAGCAGCTTAGCCTCAGGTGGGGGGGAAGAGACCCAGTACTTC	CASSLASGGGEETQYF
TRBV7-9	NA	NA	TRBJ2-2	TGTGCCAGCAGCCCTAGACAATCCACCGGGGAGCTGCTTTTT	CASSPRQSTGELLF
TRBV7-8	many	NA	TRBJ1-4	TGTGCCAGCAGTTTTACCATTACGCCTGCAACTAATGAAAAACTGTTTTTT	CASSFTITPATNEKLFF
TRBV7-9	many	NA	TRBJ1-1	TGTGCCAGCAGCCAAGGCCCGAACACTGAAGCTTTCTTT	CASSQGPNTEAFF
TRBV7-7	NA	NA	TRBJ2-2	TGTGCTAGCCGAAGGGGGGACGGGGAGCTGTTTTTT	CASRRGDGELFF